Below, 10 T cell receptor beta chains from the same sample are listed, as sequenced in a study of CD8 T cells in ankylosing spondylitis. TCRdb redid the calling of the 5' RACE reads with MiXCR, one entry per CDR3 protein. Here the sample spans approximately 45,000 distinct CDR3 sequences, approximately 11% being singletons. The sequenced sample consisted of blood, either unsorted or a sorted T cell fraction (not recorded which). Every receptor here comes from a male donor with ankylosing spondylitis or in good health (not recorded which).

This clonotype was recorded many times. DNA of the CDR3: TGTGCCAGCAGTTTCGGCAGGGAAAATTCACCCCTCCACTTT. This codes for CASSFGRENSPLHF. This sequence joins TRBV6-5 and TRBJ1-6; D may be TRBD1 (5 bases). V dropped 4 bases and J dropped 7 bases, with 11 bases sitting between them. Germline assignment: CDR1 MNHEY and CDR2 SVGAGI. There are 14 residues in the CDR3.

This clonotype was seen at least ten times. This chain links TRBV5-1 with TRBJ2-1, with 10 bases aligning to TRBD1. This CDR3 spans 17 amino acids. J lost 2 bases, V lost 4 bases, and 9 bases had no gene match. CDR1 is SGHRS, CDR2 YFSETQ, per germline. The CDR3 reads CASSPAPDRGTYNEQFF. CDR3 DNA sequence: TGCGCCAGCAGCCCTGCGCCGGACAGGGGGACCTACAATGAGCAGTTCTTC.

This clonotype has only a few counts. The chain recombines TRBV5-1 with TRBJ2-5; 10 bases fit TRBD2. After removal of 4 bases from V and 2 bases from J, the junction contained 5 bases not matched to a gene. The length of the CDR3 is 15 residues. The germline gives CDR1 SGHRS, CDR2 YFSETQ. This chain's CDR3 is CASSHGLAVQETQYF. CDR3 sequence (DNA): TGCGCCAGCAGCCACGGACTAGCGGTGCAAGAGACCCAGTACTTC.

The chain couples TRBV29-1 to TRBJ2-2, with 7 bases that match TRBD1. Germline-derived CDR1 and CDR2 are SQVTM and ANQGSEA. V trimming: 7 bases; J trimming: 6 bases; junction bases outside the gene matches: 8. The CDR3 runs to 13 residues. As DNA, the CDR3 is TGCAGCGGCTACAGGGGAAGTGCCGGGGAGCTGTTTTTT. Its translation: CSGYRGSAGELFF.

This clonotype came up many times. The chain employs TRBV12-3 or TRBV12-4 and TRBJ2-1; 12 bases line up with TRBD2. Germline trimming cut 3 bases from V and 12 bases from J; bases unmatched to any gene: 9. The length of the CDR3 is 15 residues. The DNA of the CDR3 is TGTGCCAGCAGTTTGGAGACTAGCGGGGGTTATGGGCAGTTCTTC. As protein: CASSLETSGGYGQFF.

The rearrangement links TRBV2 to TRBJ1-1, with D possibly matching TRBD1 (5 bases). The CDR3 is made up of 13 amino acids. Germline-derived CDR1 and CDR2 are SNHLY and FYNNEI. V was clipped by 11 bases and J by 1 base, with 14 bases between them. CDR3 nucleotide sequence: TGTGCCGGAGGGACGTTTAAGAACACTGAAGCTTTCTTT. This sequence encodes CAGGTFKNTEAFF. Full variable domain (remainder filled in from reference TRBV2 and TRBJ1-1): EPEVTQTPSHQVTQMGQEVILRCVPISNHLYFYWYRQILGQKVEFLVSFYNNEISEKSEIFDDQFSVERPDGSNFTLKIRSTKLEDSAMYFCAGGTFKNTEAFFGQGTRLTVV.

This clonotype was seen ten or more times. The chain joins TRBV3-1 to TRBJ1-3, with D unresolved. The CDR3 is 11 residues long. The V end was cut by 2 bases, the J end by 9 bases, with 5 bases between. CDR1 is LGHDT and CDR2 is YNNKEL in the germline V gene (reference sequence). This CDR3 reads CASSQQTTIYF. The CDR3 nucleotides read TGTGCCAGCAGCCAACAGACCACCATATATTTT.

This clonotype showed up just a few times. The CDR3 DNA reads TGTGCCAGCAGGCAGGCCAGCTCCTACAATGAGCAGTTCTTC. Translated: CASRQASSYNEQFF. The chain couples TRBV7-2 to TRBJ2-1, with unresolved D. Deletions cut 6 bases from V and 0 bases from J, with 9 bases between. The germline gives CDR1 SGHTA, CDR2 FQGNSA. The CDR3 is 14 residues long.

This clonotype has ten or more counts. This chain connects TRBV5-5 to TRBJ2-3, with 7 bases identical to TRBD1. Germline-derived CDR1 and CDR2 are SGHKS and YYEKEE (reference sequence). This CDR3 region has 15 residues. V lost 5 bases and J lost 1; bases outside the gene matches: 7. Here the CDR3 DNA reads TGTGCCAGCAGGGAGACAGGGTTGGGCACAGATACGCAGTATTTT. It is translated as CASRETGLGTDTQYF.

This clonotype was picked up a small number of times. The CDR3 reads CASTDLGSANTEAFF. In DNA form, the CDR3 reads TGCGCCAGCACCGACCTAGGCTCTGCGAACACTGAAGCTTTCTTT. V usage is TRBV5-1 and J usage is TRBJ1-1; unclear D gene. The CDR3 length is 15 residues. V gave up 6 bases and J gave up 1 base, with 16 bases separating them. CDR1 SGHRS and CDR2 YFSETQ come from the germline V gene.